What follows is one TCR beta chain and its context. The data were taken from a study of blood T cell repertoires in COVID-19. CDR1 and CDR2 from the germline V gene are MGHRA and YSYEKL. V lost 5 bases and J 1 base, leaving 12 bases between the germline ends. The length of the CDR3 is 15 residues. The method was immunoSEQ multiplex PCR; TCRdb's version includes in-frame clones alone and lacks a portion of them. Of about 250,000 clones in the sample, roughly 80% are singletons; the top ten hold roughly 5.3%. The sequence was collected from a man between 40 and 49 years old who had been exposed to COVID-19. The chain combines TRBV4-1 with TRBJ2-1, with D perhaps TRBD2 (5 bases). Sequenced sample: PBMCs or T cells enriched from blood (not recorded which). The CDR3 bases are TGCGCCAGCAGCTTGGATACGGGATCCTACAATGAGCAGTTCTTC. Protein product: CASSLDTGSYNEQFF.